Listed here is a single T cell receptor (beta chain). Antigen: not known. Additional DNA sequences in this sample encode the identical CDR3. Splitting of CD4+ cells produced CD45RA+ naive and CD45RA-negative memory subsets. These data come from a study of shared clonotypes between healthy human individuals. Sequencing used immunoSEQ multiplex PCR; TCRdb keeps in-frame clones, though not all of them. The data show fewer than 1.6 million clones, 98% seen once. The germline gives CDR1 SNHLY, CDR2 FYNNEI. J gave up 3 bases and V 8 bases, and 4 bases lay outside the gene matches. CDR3 length: 12 residues. Whole-study results and caveats: The study generally estimated greater richness for naive than memory subsets. Non-shared clonotypes were found to have lower generation probabilities than the clonotypes that were shared by all four of the sorted-subset donors. Clonotype sharing among donors, it was expected, would be affected by sequencing depth.

The sequencing input was naive CD4+ T cells sorted from blood. Subset: CD45RA+ positively selected. This receptor was identified in a man aged 30-40 years in good health. The V and J genes are TRBV2 and TRBJ2-7; 7 nucleotides line up with TRBD1. CDR3 DNA sequence: TGTGCCAGCCGACAGGGTGGCTACGAGCAGTACTTC. The encoded protein is CASRQGGYEQYF. The full variable domain, completed using reference TRBV2 and TRBJ2-7, is EPEVTQTPSHQVTQMGQEVILRCVPISNHLYFYWYRQILGQKVEFLVSFYNNEISEKSEIFDDQFSVERPDGSNFTLKIRSTKLEDSAMYFCASRQGGYEQYFGPGTRLTVT.